This entry concerns a single TCR beta chain. What it binds is unknown. Exclusions: uncontrolled infection, other autoimmune disease, pregnancy, lactation. This record comes from a study of T cells in Graves' hyperthyroidism and ophthalmopathy. As for the study in general: The blood sample was taken at first diagnosis, before treatment began. Study outcomes and limitations: Model output signaled ophthalmopathy a median roughly 6 months ahead of onset.

The V end was cut by 9 bases, the J end by 7 bases, with 13 bases between. The CDR3 length is 12 residues. In germline, CDR1 is MNHEY, CDR2 SMNVEV (reference sequence). Using RNA transcripts as the source, TCR beta CDR3 regions were amplified. RT-PCR in the first round (using the HTBI primer set) targeted the TCR CDR3. TCRdb fed the multiplex PCR reads into MiXCR, producing one record per CDR3 protein. The data contain 560,000 or so distinct CDR3 sequences, roughly 21% of them singletons. The sequencing sample was made of blood. The chain is built from TRBV27 and TRBJ2-1, with D perhaps matching TRBD2 (5 bases). The sequence came from a man aged 40-49 years with Graves' ophthalmopathy. DNA for the CDR3: TGTGCCAGTTGGGAGAAACCAAATGAGCAGTTCTTC. Its translation: CASWEKPNEQFF.